The sequence of this T cell receptor (beta chain) was determined in a study of shared clonotypes between healthy human individuals. Study at large: The donor pool was made up of two women and three men aged 18 to 49. General study findings and limits: Limitation of the genetic and exposure-history diversity represented came from the few donors. Investigators collected only blood, and repertoires in tissues likely differ.

V shed 7 bases and J 6 bases; nucleotides not matched to a gene: 20. The CDR3 length is 17 residues. Germline CDR1 is SGHDT and CDR2 is YYEEEE. Sequencing was performed with immunoSEQ multiplex PCR; in TCRdb, only in-frame clones are kept and a portion is missing. The sample gives more than 1.2 million clones, 98% of which show up once; 0.36% is in the top ten. Donors were healthy HIV-negative adults without recent acute infections or vaccinations. Details on this clone: No antigen is known for it.

The genes are TRBV5-6 and TRBJ2-3; 7 nucleotides agree with TRBD1. This clonotype was sampled from a man aged 25 to 45 in good health. The sample was naive CD4+ T cells sorted from blood. Indicated subset: CD45RA+ positively selected. CDR3 sequence reads: CASRVVGLAGGEDTQYF. CDR3 DNA: TGTGCCAGCCGAGTGGTGGGCCTCGCAGGGGGTGAGGATACGCAGTATTTT. The full variable domain, with the rest looked up from reference TRBV5-6 and TRBJ2-3, is DAGVTQSPTHLIKTRGQQVTLRCSPKSGHDTVSWYQQALGQGPQFIFQYYEEEERQRGNFPDRFSGHQFPNYSSELNVNALLLGDSALYLCASRVVGLAGGEDTQYFGPGTRLTVL.